This is a list of T cell receptor beta chains from one sample in a study of blood T cells in healthy people across ages. TCRdb re-called the 5' RACE reads through MiXCR, storing one row per CDR3 protein. Here the sample spans roughly 800,000 distinct CDR3 sequences, 55% to 70% being singletons. The sequencing input was blood. The receptors shown here come from a man younger than 40 in good health. CDR3s include the opening cysteine and the closing phenylalanine or tryptophan. Fields, in order: D gene, V gene, clone size, J gene, CDR3 protein, CDR3 DNA. The D gene is left open where the match is weak. Clone size appears in some rows only: once, few, many, or a class for an expanded clone.

d_gene: NA
v_gene: TRBV5-6
abundance: NA
j_gene: TRBJ2-4
CDR3aa: CASSLLVAENIQYF
CDR3nt: TGTGCCAGCAGCTTGTTGGTAGCGGAAAACATTCAGTACTTC

d_gene: NA
v_gene: TRBV7-3
abundance: few
j_gene: TRBJ2-5
CDR3aa: CASSPGTHIGQETQYF
CDR3nt: TGTGCCAGCAGCCCGGGGACACACATCGGGCAAGAGACCCAGTACTTC

d_gene: NA
v_gene: TRBV27
abundance: NA
j_gene: TRBJ1-2
CDR3aa: CASSLKCGGSYGYTF
CDR3nt: TGTGCCAGCAGTTTAAAGTGTGGCGGCAGCTATGGCTACACCTTC

d_gene: NA
v_gene: TRBV10-3
abundance: few
j_gene: TRBJ2-1
CDR3aa: CAISDLNEQFF
CDR3nt: TGTGCCATCAGTGACTTGAATGAGCAGTTCTTC

d_gene: NA
v_gene: TRBV28
abundance: NA
j_gene: TRBJ2-1
CDR3aa: CASSPRGGVGHEQFF
CDR3nt: TGTGCCAGCAGTCCGAGGGGGGGGGTTGGACATGAGCAGTTCTTC

d_gene: NA
v_gene: TRBV29-1
abundance: once
j_gene: TRBJ1-1
CDR3aa: CSVEDWGRREAFF
CDR3nt: TGCAGCGTTGAAGATTGGGGCCGCAGGGAAGCTTTCTTT

d_gene: NA
v_gene: TRBV7-6
abundance: NA
j_gene: TRBJ2-3
CDR3aa: CASSLGLVTSTDTQYF
CDR3nt: TGTGCCAGCAGCTTGGGACTTGTTACTAGCACAGATACGCAGTATTTT

d_gene: NA
v_gene: TRBV12-3/TRBV12-4
abundance: NA
j_gene: TRBJ2-6
CDR3aa: CASSLVVFGANVLTF
CDR3nt: TGTGCCAGCAGTTTAGTAGTTTTTGGGGCCAACGTCCTGACTTTC

d_gene: TRBD2
v_gene: TRBV5-1
abundance: NA
j_gene: TRBJ2-7
CDR3aa: CASFLGGAGGVYEQYF
CDR3nt: TGCGCCAGCTTCCTCGGGGGAGCGGGAGGGGTTTACGAGCAGTACTTC

d_gene: NA
v_gene: TRBV9
abundance: few
j_gene: TRBJ2-1
CDR3aa: CASSATSGPIYNEQFF
CDR3nt: TGTGCCAGCAGCGCCACCTCGGGACCAATCTACAATGAGCAGTTCTTC

d_gene: NA
v_gene: TRBV29-1
abundance: NA
j_gene: TRBJ1-1
CDR3aa: CSAGSRGAEAFF
CDR3nt: TGCAGCGCCGGGTCTCGGGGGGCTGAAGCTTTCTTT

d_gene: NA
v_gene: TRBV5-1
abundance: NA
j_gene: TRBJ2-3
CDR3aa: CASSLEGIIPDTQYF
CDR3nt: TGCGCCAGCAGCTTGGAGGGAATCATCCCAGATACGCAGTATTTT

d_gene: NA
v_gene: TRBV20-1
abundance: NA
j_gene: TRBJ2-7
CDR3aa: CSALAGQFYEQYF
CDR3nt: TGCAGTGCTCTGGCGGGACAGTTCTACGAGCAGTACTTC

d_gene: NA
v_gene: TRBV6-1
abundance: few
j_gene: TRBJ2-7
CDR3aa: CARGDYEQYF
CDR3nt: TGTGCCAGAGGAGACTACGAGCAGTACTTC

d_gene: TRBD1
v_gene: TRBV6-6
abundance: NA
j_gene: TRBJ2-7
CDR3aa: CASSTPGQGYEQYF
CDR3nt: TGTGCCAGCAGTACCCCGGGACAGGGCTACGAGCAGTACTTC

d_gene: TRBD2
v_gene: TRBV10-3
abundance: NA
j_gene: TRBJ2-1
CDR3aa: CAISEASGYNEQFF
CDR3nt: TGTGCCATCAGTGAAGCTAGCGGCTACAATGAGCAGTTCTTC

d_gene: NA
v_gene: TRBV6-1
abundance: NA
j_gene: TRBJ1-2
CDR3aa: CASSVVGVRAYGYTF
CDR3nt: TGTGCCAGCAGTGTAGTCGGGGTTCGGGCCTATGGCTACACCTTC

d_gene: NA
v_gene: TRBV3-1
abundance: NA
j_gene: TRBJ2-7
CDR3aa: CASSRGQQAYYEQYF
CDR3nt: TGTGCCAGCAGCCGGGGTCAACAGGCCTACTACGAGCAGTACTTC

d_gene: NA
v_gene: TRBV15
abundance: NA
j_gene: TRBJ1-5
CDR3aa: CATSRDTGFNQPQHF
CDR3nt: TGTGCCACCAGCAGAGATACAGGCTTCAATCAGCCCCAGCATTTT

d_gene: TRBD2
v_gene: TRBV7-3
abundance: once
j_gene: TRBJ2-1
CDR3aa: CASSVPGTSGRLFF
CDR3nt: TGTGCCAGCAGCGTACCCGGGACTAGCGGGAGGCTGTTCTTC

d_gene: TRBD2
v_gene: TRBV7-2
abundance: few
j_gene: TRBJ2-1
CDR3aa: CASSLRGRVYEQFF
CDR3nt: TGTGCCAGCAGCTTACGCGGGAGGGTGTATGAGCAGTTCTTC

d_gene: TRBD1
v_gene: TRBV4-2
abundance: NA
j_gene: TRBJ2-2
CDR3aa: CASSRYRGSTGELFF
CDR3nt: TGTGCCAGCAGCCGGTACAGGGGAAGCACCGGGGAGCTGTTTTTT

d_gene: NA
v_gene: TRBV20-1
abundance: once
j_gene: TRBJ1-1
CDR3aa: CSARPWGGGTEAFF
CDR3nt: TGCAGTGCTAGACCATGGGGGGGAGGCACTGAAGCTTTCTTT

d_gene: NA
v_gene: TRBV5-1
abundance: NA
j_gene: TRBJ2-5
CDR3aa: CASSRQRVAGETQYF
CDR3nt: TGCGCCAGCAGCCGCCAGCGGGTCGCTGGAGAGACCCAGTACTTC

d_gene: NA
v_gene: TRBV3-1
abundance: NA
j_gene: TRBJ2-5
CDR3aa: CASSQDVGQKTQYF
CDR3nt: TGTGCCAGCAGCCAAGACGTAGGCCAAAAGACCCAGTACTTC

d_gene: NA
v_gene: TRBV6-5
abundance: few
j_gene: TRBJ1-2
CDR3aa: CASSYRQGRYGYTF
CDR3nt: TGTGCCAGCAGTTACCGTCAGGGACGCTATGGCTACACCTTC

d_gene: TRBD2
v_gene: TRBV28
abundance: once
j_gene: TRBJ2-5
CDR3aa: CASNPGGELQYF
CDR3nt: TGTGCCAGCAACCCGGGGGGGGAACTCCAGTACTTC

d_gene: TRBD1
v_gene: TRBV10-3
abundance: NA
j_gene: TRBJ2-1
CDR3aa: CAIKNGQGAYNEQFF
CDR3nt: TGTGCCATCAAAAACGGACAGGGGGCCTACAATGAGCAGTTCTTC

d_gene: NA
v_gene: TRBV20-1
abundance: NA
j_gene: TRBJ2-7
CDR3aa: CSASTEMGYMTYEQYF
CDR3nt: TGCAGTGCTAGTACAGAGATGGGCTATATGACCTACGAGCAGTACTTC

d_gene: TRBD2
v_gene: TRBV7-2
abundance: NA
j_gene: TRBJ2-1
CDR3aa: CASSLATSGFYNEQFF
CDR3nt: TGTGCCAGCAGCTTAGCGACTAGCGGGTTCTACAATGAGCAGTTCTTC

d_gene: NA
v_gene: TRBV20-1
abundance: few
j_gene: TRBJ2-7
CDR3aa: CSARSGMSASYEQYF
CDR3nt: TGCAGTGCTAGATCCGGTATGAGTGCTTCCTACGAGCAGTACTTC

d_gene: NA
v_gene: TRBV11-2
abundance: NA
j_gene: TRBJ2-4
CDR3aa: CASSTRLVGAQYF
CDR3nt: TGTGCCAGCAGCACCCGATTGGTTGGGGCTCAGTACTTC

d_gene: NA
v_gene: TRBV7-2
abundance: NA
j_gene: TRBJ1-4
CDR3aa: CASSLERAATNEKLFF
CDR3nt: TGTGCCAGCAGCTTAGAGAGGGCGGCAACTAATGAAAAACTGTTTTTT

d_gene: NA
v_gene: TRBV15
abundance: NA
j_gene: TRBJ1-5
CDR3aa: CATSSRGQQPQHF
CDR3nt: TGTGCCACCAGCTCAAGGGGTCAGCAGCCCCAGCATTTT

d_gene: NA
v_gene: TRBV6-5
abundance: NA
j_gene: TRBJ2-4
CDR3aa: CASSDDTNIQYF
CDR3nt: TGTGCCAGCAGTGATGACACAAACATTCAGTACTTC

d_gene: NA
v_gene: TRBV23-1
abundance: NA
j_gene: TRBJ2-6
CDR3aa: CASSSPSFGANVLTF
CDR3nt: TGCGCCAGCAGCTCACCGTCCTTTGGGGCCAACGTCCTGACTTTC

d_gene: NA
v_gene: TRBV12-3/TRBV12-4
abundance: NA
j_gene: TRBJ1-2
CDR3aa: CASSSRRTGYTF
CDR3nt: TGTGCCAGCAGTTCCCGACGGACTGGCTACACCTTC

d_gene: NA
v_gene: TRBV12-3/TRBV12-4
abundance: NA
j_gene: TRBJ1-5
CDR3aa: CASSLAPAGTQPQHF
CDR3nt: TGTGCCAGCAGTTTAGCGCCGGCAGGGACTCAGCCCCAGCATTTT

d_gene: NA
v_gene: TRBV29-1
abundance: few
j_gene: TRBJ2-1
CDR3aa: CSVDEGEQFF
CDR3nt: TGCAGCGTTGATGAGGGTGAGCAGTTCTTC

d_gene: TRBD1
v_gene: TRBV28
abundance: few
j_gene: TRBJ2-1
CDR3aa: CASSSLYEGQAYNEQFF
CDR3nt: TGTGCCAGCAGTTCACTCTATGAGGGACAGGCCTACAATGAGCAGTTCTTC